This TCR beta chain was captured by sequencing in a study of T-cell memory formation after mild COVID-19. Study-wide findings and caveats: Contracting clones from day 15 to 85 showed balanced CD4/CD8; later expanders favored CD4+. For contracting clones, CD4+ ones sat mainly in CM and EM, CD8+ in EMRA. The pre-infection memory compartment contained some responding clones, suggesting cross-reactive memory joined.

TCRalpha and TCRbeta libraries used 5'RACE with constant-segment primers and UMIs. MiXCR, run by TCRdb on the 5' RACE reads, gives a single entry per CDR3 protein. Here the sample spans 400,000 to 500,000 distinct CDR3 sequences, roughly 20% being singletons. CDR1 and CDR2 (germline): SGHTA, FQGTGA. The CDR3 is 15 residues long. J was trimmed by 6 bases and V by 5 bases; bases with no gene match: 12. This clonotype was found a few times. Its antigen is still unknown. The chain couples TRBV7-3 to TRBJ2-7; 8 nucleotides match TRBD1. The clonotype comes from an adult woman who had mild COVID-19 (a few samples of this study predate the infection). Cell type and time point are not known. The sample consisted of PBMCs or a T cell subset sorted from them (not recorded which). The chain's CDR3 is CASSPVWTGTGEQYF. The CDR3 bases are TGTGCCAGCAGCCCGGTATGGACAGGGACGGGCGAGCAGTACTTC.